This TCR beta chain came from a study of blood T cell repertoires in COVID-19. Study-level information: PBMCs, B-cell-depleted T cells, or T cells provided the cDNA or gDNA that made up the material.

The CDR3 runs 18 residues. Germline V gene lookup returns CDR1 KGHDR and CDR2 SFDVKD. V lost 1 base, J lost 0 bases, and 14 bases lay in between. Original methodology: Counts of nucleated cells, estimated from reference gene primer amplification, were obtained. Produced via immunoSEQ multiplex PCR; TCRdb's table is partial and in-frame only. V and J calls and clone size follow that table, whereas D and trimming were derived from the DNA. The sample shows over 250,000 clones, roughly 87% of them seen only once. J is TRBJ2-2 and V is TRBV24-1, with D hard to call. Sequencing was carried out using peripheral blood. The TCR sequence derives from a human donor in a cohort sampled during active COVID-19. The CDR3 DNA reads TGTGCCACCAGTGATTTACCCTTACAAAGTACGAACACCGGGGAGCTGTTTTTT. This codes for CATSDLPLQSTNTGELFF.